The clone carrying this T cell receptor beta chain was picked up a small number of times. Antigen specificity is unknown. Primed by a sample-barcoded 5' primer and a J-beta primer mix, a second PCR proceeded for 7 to 11 cycles. TCRdb itself ran the 5' RACE reads through MiXCR, one entry per CDR3 protein. This table holds under 950,000 distinct CDR3 sequences, 20% to 25% found once. The sample is drawn from a study of blood T cells in healthy people across ages. The donors, all healthy, were Caucasians living in Russia, aged about 6 to 95. Isolation recovered at least 6.5 million PBMCs from every sample. CDR1 DFQATT and CDR2 SNEGSKA come from the germline V gene (reference sequence). The CDR3 spans 14 residues. Trimming took 2 bases from V and 5 from J; bases not matched to a gene: 6. Study observations and caveats: Naive T cell percentage showed a strong correlation with TCR beta diversity. Age advanced and TCR beta diversity per million T cells fell, roughly linearly.

The TCR comes from a man between 70 and 80 years old in good health. Sequenced input: blood. The V gene is TRBV20-1, the J gene TRBJ2-1; the match to TRBD2 covers 7 bases. The chain's CDR3 is CSARPSGTDNEQFF. In DNA form, the CDR3 reads TGCAGTGCTAGACCCAGCGGGACCGACAATGAGCAGTTCTTC.